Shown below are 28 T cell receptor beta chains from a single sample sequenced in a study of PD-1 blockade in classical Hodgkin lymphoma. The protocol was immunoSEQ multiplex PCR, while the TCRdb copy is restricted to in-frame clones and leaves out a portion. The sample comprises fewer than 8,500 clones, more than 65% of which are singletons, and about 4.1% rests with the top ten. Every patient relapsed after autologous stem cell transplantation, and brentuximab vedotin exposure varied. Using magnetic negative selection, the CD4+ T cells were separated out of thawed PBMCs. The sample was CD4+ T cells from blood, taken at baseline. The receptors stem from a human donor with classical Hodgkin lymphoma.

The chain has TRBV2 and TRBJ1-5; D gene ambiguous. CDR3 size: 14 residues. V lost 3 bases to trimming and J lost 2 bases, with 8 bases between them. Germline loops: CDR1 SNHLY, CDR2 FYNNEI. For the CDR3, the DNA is TGTGCCAGCAGTGATCGGTCCGGCAATCAGCCCCAGCATTTT. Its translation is CASSDRSGNQPQHF.

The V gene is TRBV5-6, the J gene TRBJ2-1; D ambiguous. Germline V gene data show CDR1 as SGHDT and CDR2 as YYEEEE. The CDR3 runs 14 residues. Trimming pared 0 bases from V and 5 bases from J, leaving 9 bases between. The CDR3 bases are TGTGCCAGCAGCTTGGAATCGCTTAACAATGAGCAGTTCTTC. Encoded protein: CASSLESLNNEQFF.

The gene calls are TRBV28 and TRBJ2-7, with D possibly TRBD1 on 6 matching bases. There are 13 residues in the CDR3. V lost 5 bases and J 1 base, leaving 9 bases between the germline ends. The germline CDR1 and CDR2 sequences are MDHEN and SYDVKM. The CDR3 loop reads CASSNRASYEQYV. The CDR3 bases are TGTGCCAGCAGTAACAGGGCTTCCTACGAGCAGTACGTC.

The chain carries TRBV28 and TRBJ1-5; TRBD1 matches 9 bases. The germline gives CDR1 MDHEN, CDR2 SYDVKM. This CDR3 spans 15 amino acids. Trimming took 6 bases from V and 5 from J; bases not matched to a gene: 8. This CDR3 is CASSKGQGVDQPQHF. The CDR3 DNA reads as TGTGCCAGCAGCAAGGGACAGGGAGTGGATCAGCCCCAGCATTTT.

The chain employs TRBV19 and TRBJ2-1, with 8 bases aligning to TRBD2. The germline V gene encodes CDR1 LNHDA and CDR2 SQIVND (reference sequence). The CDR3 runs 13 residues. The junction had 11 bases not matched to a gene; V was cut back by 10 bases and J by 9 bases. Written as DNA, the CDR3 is TGTGCCACATCAGCGGGGGTCGTAATTGAGCAGTTCTTC. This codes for CATSAGVVIEQFF.

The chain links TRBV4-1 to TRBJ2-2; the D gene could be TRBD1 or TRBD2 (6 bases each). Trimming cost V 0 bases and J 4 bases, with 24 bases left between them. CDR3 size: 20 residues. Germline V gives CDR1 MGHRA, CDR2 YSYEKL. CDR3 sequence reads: CASSQDRFFARGRGTGELFF. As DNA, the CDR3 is TGCGCCAGCAGCCAAGATAGATTCTTCGCTCGGGGGCGGGGCACCGGGGAGCTGTTTTTT.

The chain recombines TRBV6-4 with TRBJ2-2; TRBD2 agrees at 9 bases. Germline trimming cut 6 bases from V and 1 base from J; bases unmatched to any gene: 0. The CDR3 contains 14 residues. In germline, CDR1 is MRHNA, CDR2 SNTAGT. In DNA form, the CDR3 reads TGTGCCAGCAGGACTAGCGGGAACACCGGGGAGCTGTTTTTT. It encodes CASRTSGNTGELFF.

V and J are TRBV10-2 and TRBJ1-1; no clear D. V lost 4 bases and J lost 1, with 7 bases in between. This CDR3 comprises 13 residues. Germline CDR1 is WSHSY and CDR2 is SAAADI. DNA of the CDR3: TGCGCCAGCAGTGTTGGAAAGAACACTGAAGCTTTCTTT. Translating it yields CASSVGKNTEAFF.

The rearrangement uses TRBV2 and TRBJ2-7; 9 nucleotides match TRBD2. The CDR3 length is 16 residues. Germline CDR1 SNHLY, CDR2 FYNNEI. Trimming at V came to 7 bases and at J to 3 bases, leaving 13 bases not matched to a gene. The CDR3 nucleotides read TGTGCCAGCACCAGCGGGAGGTCGGCCTTTGTCTACGAGCAGTACTTC. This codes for CASTSGRSAFVYEQYF.

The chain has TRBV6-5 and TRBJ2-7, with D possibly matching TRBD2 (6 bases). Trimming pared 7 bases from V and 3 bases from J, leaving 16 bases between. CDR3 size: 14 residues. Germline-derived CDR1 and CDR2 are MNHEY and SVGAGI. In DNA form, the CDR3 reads TGTGCCAGCAAAAGCCGGGGGTTAAGCTACGAGCAGTACTTC. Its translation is CASKSRGLSYEQYF.

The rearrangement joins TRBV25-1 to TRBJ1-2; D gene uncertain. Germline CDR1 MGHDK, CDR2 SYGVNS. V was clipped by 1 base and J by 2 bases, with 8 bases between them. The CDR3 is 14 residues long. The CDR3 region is CASSESGRNYGYTF. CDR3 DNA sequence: TGTGCCAGCAGTGAATCCGGGAGGAACTATGGCTACACCTTC.

Here the CDR3 reads CASSLVGASTDTQYF. Written as DNA, the CDR3 is TGTGCCAGCAGCTTAGTAGGGGCTAGCACAGATACGCAGTATTTT. The chain is built from TRBV7-9 and TRBJ2-3; D possibly corresponds to TRBD1 (5 bases). Trimming took off 1 base at V and 0 bases at J, with 8 bases between the two ends. The germline CDR1 and CDR2 sequences are SEHNR and FQNEAQ (reference sequence). This CDR3 is built from 15 residues.

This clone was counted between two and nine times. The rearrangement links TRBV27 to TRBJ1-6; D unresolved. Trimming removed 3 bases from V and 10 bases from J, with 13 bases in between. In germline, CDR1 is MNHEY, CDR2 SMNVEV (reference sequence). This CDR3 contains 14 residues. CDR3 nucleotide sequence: TGTGCCAGCAGTTTCAATCCATCTGGCTCACCCCTCCACTTT. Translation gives CASSFNPSGSPLHF.

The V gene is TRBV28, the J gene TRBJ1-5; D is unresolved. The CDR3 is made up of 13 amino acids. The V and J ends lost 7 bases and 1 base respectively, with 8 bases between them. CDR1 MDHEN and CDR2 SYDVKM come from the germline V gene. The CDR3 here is CASTWRSNQPQHF. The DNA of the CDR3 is TGTGCCAGCACCTGGCGCAGCAATCAGCCCCAGCATTTT.

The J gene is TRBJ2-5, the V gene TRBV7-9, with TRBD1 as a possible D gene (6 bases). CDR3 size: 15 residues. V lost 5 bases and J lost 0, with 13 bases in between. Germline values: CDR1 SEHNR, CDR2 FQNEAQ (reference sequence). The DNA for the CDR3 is TGTGCCAGCAGCCTCTACACAGGGTACCAAGAGACCCAGTACTTC. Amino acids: CASSLYTGYQETQYF.

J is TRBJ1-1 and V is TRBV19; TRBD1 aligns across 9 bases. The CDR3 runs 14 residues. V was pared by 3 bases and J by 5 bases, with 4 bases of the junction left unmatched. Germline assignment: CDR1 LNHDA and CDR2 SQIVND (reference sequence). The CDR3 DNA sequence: TGTGCCAGTAGTATCACAGGGGGCTGGACTGAAGCTTTCTTT. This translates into CASSITGGWTEAFF.

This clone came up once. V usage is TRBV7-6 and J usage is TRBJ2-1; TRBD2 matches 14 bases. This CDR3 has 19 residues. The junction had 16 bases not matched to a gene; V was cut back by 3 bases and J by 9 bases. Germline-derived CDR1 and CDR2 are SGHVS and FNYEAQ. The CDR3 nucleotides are TGTGCCAGCAGCTTCGGGGCCACCTTGACAGGGACTAGCGGGAGTGAGCAGTTCTTC. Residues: CASSFGATLTGTSGSEQFF.

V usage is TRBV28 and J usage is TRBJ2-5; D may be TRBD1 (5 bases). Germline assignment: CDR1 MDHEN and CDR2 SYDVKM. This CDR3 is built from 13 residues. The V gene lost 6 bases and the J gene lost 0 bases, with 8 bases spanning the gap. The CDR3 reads CASSHRYQETQYF. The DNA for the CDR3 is TGTGCCAGCAGCCACAGGTACCAAGAGACCCAGTACTTC.

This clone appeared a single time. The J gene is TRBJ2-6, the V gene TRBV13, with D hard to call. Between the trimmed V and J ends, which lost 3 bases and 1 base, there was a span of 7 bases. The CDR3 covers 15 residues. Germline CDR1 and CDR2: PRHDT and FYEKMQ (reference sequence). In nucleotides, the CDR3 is TGTGCCAGCAGCTTTAAAGGGTCTGGGGCCAACGTCCTGACTTTC. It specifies CASSFKGSGANVLTF.

CDR3 protein: CSARQGSMHGYTF. The CDR3 coding sequence is TGCAGCGCTAGACAGGGGAGCATGCATGGCTACACCTTC. This sequence joins TRBV29-1 and TRBJ1-2; 8 bases match TRBD1. The CDR3 extends over 13 amino acids. V was pared by 7 bases and J by 6 bases, with 10 bases of the junction left unmatched. Germline CDR1 and CDR2: SQVTM and ANQGSEA.

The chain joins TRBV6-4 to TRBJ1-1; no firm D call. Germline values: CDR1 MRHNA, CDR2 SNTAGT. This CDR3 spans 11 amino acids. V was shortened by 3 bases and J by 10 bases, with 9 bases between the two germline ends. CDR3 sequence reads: CASSDGFGAFF. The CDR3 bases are TGTGCCAGCAGTGATGGCTTCGGAGCTTTCTTT.

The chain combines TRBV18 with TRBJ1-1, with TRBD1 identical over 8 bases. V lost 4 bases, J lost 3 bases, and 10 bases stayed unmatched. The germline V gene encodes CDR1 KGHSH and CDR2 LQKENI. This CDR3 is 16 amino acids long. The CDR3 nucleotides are TGTGCCAGCTCACTAGGGACAGGACGGGCGTACACTGAAGCTTTCTTT. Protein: CASSLGTGRAYTEAFF.

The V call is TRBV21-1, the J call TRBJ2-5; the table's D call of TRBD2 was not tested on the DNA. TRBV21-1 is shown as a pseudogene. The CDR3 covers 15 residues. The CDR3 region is CASSKVHGIQETQYF. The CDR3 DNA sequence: TGTGCCAGCAGCAAAGTGCACGGGATCCAAGAGACCCAGTACTTC.

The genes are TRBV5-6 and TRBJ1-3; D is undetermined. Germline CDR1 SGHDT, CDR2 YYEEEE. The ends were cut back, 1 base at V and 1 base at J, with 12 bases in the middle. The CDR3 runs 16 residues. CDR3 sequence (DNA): TGTGCCAGCAGCTTGCCGGACGGTCATTCTGGAAACACCATATATTTT. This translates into CASSLPDGHSGNTIYF.

The CDR3 here is CASSQDRGYGYTF. In DNA form, the CDR3 reads TGCGCCAGCAGCCAGGACAGGGGCTATGGCTACACCTTC. V and J are TRBV4-3 and TRBJ1-2, with 9 positions matching TRBD1. Trimming removed 3 bases from V and 4 bases from J; junction bases left unmatched: 0. The CDR3 contains 13 residues. CDR1 and CDR2 (germline): LGHNA, YSLEER.

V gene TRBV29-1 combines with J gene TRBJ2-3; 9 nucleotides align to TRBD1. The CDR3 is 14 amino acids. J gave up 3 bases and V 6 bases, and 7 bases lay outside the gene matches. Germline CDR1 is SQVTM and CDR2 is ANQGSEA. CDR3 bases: TGCAGCGTCCTGGGACAGGGAATAACAGATACGCAGTATTTT. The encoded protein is CSVLGQGITDTQYF.

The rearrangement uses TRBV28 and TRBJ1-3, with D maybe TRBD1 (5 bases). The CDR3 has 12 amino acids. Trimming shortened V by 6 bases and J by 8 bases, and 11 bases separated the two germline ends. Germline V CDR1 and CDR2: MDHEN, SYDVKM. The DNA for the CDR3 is TGTGCCAGCAGGGGGCCGGACCACACCATATATTTT. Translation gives CASRGPDHTIYF.

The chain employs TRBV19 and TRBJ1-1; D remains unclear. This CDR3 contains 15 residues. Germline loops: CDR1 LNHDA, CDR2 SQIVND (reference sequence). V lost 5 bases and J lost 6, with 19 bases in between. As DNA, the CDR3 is TGTGCCAGTAGTCTTCTGTTCGGGGAGAGGGCTGAAGCTTTCTTT. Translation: CASSLLFGERAEAFF.